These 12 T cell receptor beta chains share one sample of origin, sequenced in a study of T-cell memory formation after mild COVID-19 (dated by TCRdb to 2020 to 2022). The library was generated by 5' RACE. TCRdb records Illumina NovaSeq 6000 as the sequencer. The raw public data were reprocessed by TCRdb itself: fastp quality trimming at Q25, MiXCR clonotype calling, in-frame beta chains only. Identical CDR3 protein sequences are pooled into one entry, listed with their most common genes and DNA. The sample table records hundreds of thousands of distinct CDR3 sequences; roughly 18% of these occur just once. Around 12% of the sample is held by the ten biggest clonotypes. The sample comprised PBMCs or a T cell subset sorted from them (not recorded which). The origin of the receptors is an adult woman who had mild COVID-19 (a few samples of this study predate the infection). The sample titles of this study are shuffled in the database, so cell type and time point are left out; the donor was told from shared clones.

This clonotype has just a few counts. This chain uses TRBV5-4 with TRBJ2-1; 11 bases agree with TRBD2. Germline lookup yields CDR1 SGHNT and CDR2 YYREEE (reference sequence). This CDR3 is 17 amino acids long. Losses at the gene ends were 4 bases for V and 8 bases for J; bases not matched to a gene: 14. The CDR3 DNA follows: TGTGCCAGCAGCCCCATTGTAGCGGGAGGGCCTTCCGATGAGCAGTTCTTC. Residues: CASSPIVAGGPSDEQFF.

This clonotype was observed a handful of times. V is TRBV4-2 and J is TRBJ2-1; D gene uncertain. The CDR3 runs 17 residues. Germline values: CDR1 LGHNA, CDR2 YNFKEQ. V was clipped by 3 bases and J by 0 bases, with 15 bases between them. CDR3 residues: CASSQRPGQSSYNEQFF. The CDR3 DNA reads TGTGCCAGCAGCCAGAGACCGGGCCAAAGCTCCTACAATGAGCAGTTCTTC.

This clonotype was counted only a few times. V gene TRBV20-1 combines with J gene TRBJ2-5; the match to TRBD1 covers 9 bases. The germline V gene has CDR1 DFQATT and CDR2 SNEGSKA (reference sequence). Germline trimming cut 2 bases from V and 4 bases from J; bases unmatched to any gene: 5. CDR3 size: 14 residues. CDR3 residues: CSARRTGERETQYF. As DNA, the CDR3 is TGCAGTGCTAGACGGACAGGGGAGCGAGAGACCCAGTACTTC.

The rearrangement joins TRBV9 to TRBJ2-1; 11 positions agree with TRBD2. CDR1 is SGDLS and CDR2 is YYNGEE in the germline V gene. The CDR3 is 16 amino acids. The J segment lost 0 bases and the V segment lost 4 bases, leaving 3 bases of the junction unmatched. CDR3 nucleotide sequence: TGTGCCAGCAGCCCACTAGCGGGAGACTCCTACAATGAGCAGTTCTTC. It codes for CASSPLAGDSYNEQFF.

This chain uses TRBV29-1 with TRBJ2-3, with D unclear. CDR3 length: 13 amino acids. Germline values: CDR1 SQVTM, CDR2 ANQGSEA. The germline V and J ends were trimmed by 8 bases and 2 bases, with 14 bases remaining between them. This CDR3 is CSINRHNTDTQYF. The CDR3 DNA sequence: TGCAGCATAAACCGGCATAACACAGATACGCAGTATTTT.

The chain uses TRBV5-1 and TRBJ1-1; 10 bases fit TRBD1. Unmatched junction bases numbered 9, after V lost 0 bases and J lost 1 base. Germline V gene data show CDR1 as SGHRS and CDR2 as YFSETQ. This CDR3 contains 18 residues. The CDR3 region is CASSLDGQGVTSNTEAFF. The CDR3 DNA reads TGCGCCAGCAGCTTGGATGGACAGGGGGTAACGTCGAACACTGAAGCTTTCTTT.

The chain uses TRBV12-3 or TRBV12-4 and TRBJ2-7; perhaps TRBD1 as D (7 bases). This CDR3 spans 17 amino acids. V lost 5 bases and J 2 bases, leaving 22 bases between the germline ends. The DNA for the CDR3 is TGTGCCAGCAGTCCAGGGGGGACACCCTTTCTGGCCTACGAGCAGTACTTC. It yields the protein CASSPGGTPFLAYEQYF.

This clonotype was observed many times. The CDR3 nucleotides read TGTGCCAGCAGCTTCACAGGGGGGGCTAGCACAGATACGCAGTATTTT. Protein product: CASSFTGGASTDTQYF. The chain uses TRBV12-3 or TRBV12-4 and TRBJ2-3; maybe TRBD1 (8 bases). The length of the CDR3 is 16 residues. V was clipped by 6 bases and J by 0 bases, with 16 bases between them.

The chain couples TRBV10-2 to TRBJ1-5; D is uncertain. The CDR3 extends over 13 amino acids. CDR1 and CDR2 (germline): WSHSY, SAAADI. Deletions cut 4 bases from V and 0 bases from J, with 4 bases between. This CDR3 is CASSAYSNQPQHF. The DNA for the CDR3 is TGCGCCAGCAGTGCCTATAGCAATCAGCCCCAGCATTTT.

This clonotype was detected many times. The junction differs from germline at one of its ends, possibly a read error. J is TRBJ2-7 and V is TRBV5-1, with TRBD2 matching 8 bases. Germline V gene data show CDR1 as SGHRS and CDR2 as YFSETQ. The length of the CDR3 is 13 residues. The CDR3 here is CASSRTSSYEQYF. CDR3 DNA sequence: TGTGCCAGCAGCCGGACTAGCTCTTACGAGCAGTACTTC.

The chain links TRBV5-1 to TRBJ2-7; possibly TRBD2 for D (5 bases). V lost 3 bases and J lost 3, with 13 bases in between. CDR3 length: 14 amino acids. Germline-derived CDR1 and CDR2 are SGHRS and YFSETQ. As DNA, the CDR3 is TGCGCCAGCAGCTCGGTGGGAGATATCTACGAGCAGTACTTC. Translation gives CASSSVGDIYEQYF.

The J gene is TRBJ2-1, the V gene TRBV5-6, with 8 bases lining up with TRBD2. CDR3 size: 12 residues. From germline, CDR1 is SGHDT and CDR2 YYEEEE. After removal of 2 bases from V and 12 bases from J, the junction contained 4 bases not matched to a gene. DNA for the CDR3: TGTGCCAGCAGCTTACCGGGGGGGCGGCAGTTCTTC. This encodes CASSLPGGRQFF.